This passage covers 12 T cell receptor beta chains from one sample sequenced in a study of CD8 T cells in Susac syndrome. With random hexamers, roughly 0.45 to 1 ug RNA was reverse transcribed. TCRdb processed the immunoSEQ multiplex PCR reads anew with MiXCR; each CDR3 protein has one entry. This sample has under 200,000 distinct CDR3 sequences; more than 85% occur once, and the top ten carry 0.087%. Sequences were obtained from CD4+ T cells from PBMCs. All receptors derive from a human donor with Susac syndrome.

The gene calls are TRBV10-3 and TRBJ2-7, with 8 bases fitting TRBD2. Looked up from germline, CDR1 is ENHRY and CDR2 is SYGVKD. Trimming removed 3 bases from V and 3 bases from J; junction bases left unmatched: 4. The CDR3 length is 14 residues. CDR3 coding DNA: TGTGCCATCAGTGAAGGGCTAGCGGGCTACGAGCAGTACTTC. Protein: CAISEGLAGYEQYF.

This clonotype is a singleton in its sample. J is TRBJ2-1 and V is TRBV7-2; no clear D gene. This CDR3 has 14 residues. Germline loops: CDR1 SGHTA, CDR2 FQGNSA. Trimming removed 1 base at V and 10 bases at J, with 14 bases between. CDR3 sequence reads: CASSLVREPLEQFF. The CDR3 DNA follows: TGTGCCAGCAGCTTAGTTAGAGAACCGCTCGAGCAGTTCTTC.

The CDR3 DNA sequence: TGTGCCAGCAGCCAGTTCCAGACATCCTACGAGCAGTACTTC. Its protein product is CASSQFQTSYEQYF. This rearrangement joins TRBV3-1 to TRBJ2-7, with no clear D. This CDR3 has 14 residues. Germline CDR1 reads LGHDT; CDR2 reads YNNKEL (reference sequence). Trimming cost V 3 bases and J 1 base, with 10 bases left between them.

The count of this clonotype is one. This rearrangement joins TRBV3-1 to TRBJ2-7; D may be TRBD1 or TRBD2 (5 bases each). From germline, CDR1 is LGHDT and CDR2 YNNKEL (reference sequence). This CDR3 contains 16 residues. V lost 3 bases and J lost 2, with 17 bases in between. The CDR3: CASSHALGTGTYEQYF. In DNA, the CDR3 is TGTGCCAGCAGCCACGCCCTCGGGACGGGTACCTACGAGCAGTACTTC.

The V gene is TRBV5-5, the J gene TRBJ2-7, with TRBD1 matching over 9 bases. The CDR3 sequence is 15 residues long. The ends lost 4 bases at V and 0 bases at J; junction bases unmatched: 5. Germline V lookup: CDR1 SGHKS, CDR2 YYEKEE (reference sequence). The CDR3 sequence is CASSVTGGPSYEQYF. CDR3 nucleotide sequence: TGTGCCAGCAGCGTAACAGGGGGCCCCTCCTACGAGCAGTACTTC.

The chain couples TRBV12-3 or TRBV12-4 to TRBJ2-5; D call uncertain. V was clipped by 7 bases and J by 5 bases, with 14 bases between them. The CDR3 is 13 amino acids. CDR3 nucleotides: TGTGCCAGCACCCAGGAAGGCCCGGAGACCCAGTACTTC. Protein: CASTQEGPETQYF.

The V gene is TRBV28, the J gene TRBJ2-1, with a weak D call TRBD2 (5 bases). Trimming removed 5 bases at V and 4 bases at J, with 21 bases between. The V gene's germline CDR1 is MDHEN and CDR2 SYDVKM. The CDR3 has 17 amino acids. The CDR3 DNA follows: TGTGCCAGCAGTGCCTCGACGAGGACTCTAGGGTACAATGAGCAGTTCTTC. It translates to CASSASTRTLGYNEQFF.

The rearrangement joins TRBV12-5 to TRBJ2-1; 16 positions match TRBD2. Unmatched junction bases numbered 7, after V lost 5 bases and J lost 12 bases. The CDR3 has 15 residues. CDR1 and CDR2 from the germline V gene are LGHNT and FRNRAP. DNA of the CDR3: TGTGCTAGTGGTGGGGGACTAGCGGGGGGGCGTCTGCAGTTCTTC. It is translated as CASGGGLAGGRLQFF.

The rearrangement joins TRBV28 to TRBJ2-7; D call uncertain. Looked up from germline, CDR1 is MDHEN and CDR2 is SYDVKM. Trimming cost V 7 bases and J 2 bases, with 18 bases left between them. This CDR3 region has 15 residues. The CDR3 nucleotides are TGTGCCAGCAACCAACCCTCGGGCTTAACCTACGAGCAGTACTTC. Translating it yields CASNQPSGLTYEQYF. The whole variable domain, remainder taken from reference TRBV28 and TRBJ2-7, is DVKVTQSSRYLVKRTGEKVFLECVQDMDHENMFWYRQDPGLGLRLIYFSYDVKMKEKGDIPEGYSVSREKKERFSLILESASTNQTSMYLCASNQPSGLTYEQYFGPGTRLTVT.

This rearrangement joins TRBV2 to TRBJ1-5; no firm D call. V was clipped by 7 bases and J by 2 bases, with 6 bases between them. This CDR3 has 12 residues. In germline, CDR1 is SNHLY, CDR2 FYNNEI. In DNA, the CDR3 is TGTGCCAGCAAGTCGGGCAATCAGCCCCAGCATTTT. Its protein product is CASKSGNQPQHF.

The gene calls are TRBV5-4 and TRBJ1-1; D is ambiguous. V was shortened by 6 bases and J by 5 bases, with 8 bases between the two germline ends. The germline V gene has CDR1 SGHNT and CDR2 YYREEE (reference sequence). The CDR3 runs to 11 residues. CDR3 DNA: TGTGCCAGCACGAGCGGGACTGAAGCTTTCTTT. This encodes CASTSGTEAFF.

This CDR3 is CASSPRLVPNTGELFF. CDR3 in DNA: TGTGCCAGCAGCCCAAGACTAGTTCCGAACACCGGGGAGCTGTTTTTT. The chain joins TRBV3-1 to TRBJ2-2; the D gene is possibly TRBD2 (6 bases). This CDR3 is 16 amino acids long. Germline V gene sequence: CDR1 LGHDT, CDR2 YNNKEL (reference sequence). With 4 bases removed from V and 0 bases from J, the gap between germline ends came to 12 bases. Full variable domain (rest looked up from reference TRBV3-1 and TRBJ2-2): DTAVSQTPKYLVTQMGNDKSIKCEQNLGHDTMYWYKQDSKKFLKIMFSYNNKELIINETVPNRFSPKSPDKAHLNLHINSLELGDSAVYFCASSPRLVPNTGELFFGEGSRLTVL.